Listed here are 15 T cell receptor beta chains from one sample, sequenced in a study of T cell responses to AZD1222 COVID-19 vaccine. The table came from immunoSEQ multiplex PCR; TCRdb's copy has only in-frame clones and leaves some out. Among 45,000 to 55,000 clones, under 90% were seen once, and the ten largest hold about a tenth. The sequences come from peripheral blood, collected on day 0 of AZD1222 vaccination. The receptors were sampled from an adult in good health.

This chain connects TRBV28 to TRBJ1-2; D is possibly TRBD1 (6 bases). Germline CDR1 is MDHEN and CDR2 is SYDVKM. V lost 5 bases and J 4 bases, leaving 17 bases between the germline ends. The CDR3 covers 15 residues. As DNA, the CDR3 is TGTGCCAGCAGTGCCGGGGGCCCTCGCTCCTATGGCTACACCTTC. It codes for CASSAGGPRSYGYTF.

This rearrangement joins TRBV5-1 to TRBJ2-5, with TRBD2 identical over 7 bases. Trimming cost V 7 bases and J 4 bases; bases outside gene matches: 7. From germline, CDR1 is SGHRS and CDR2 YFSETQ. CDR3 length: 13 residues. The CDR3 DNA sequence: TGCGCCAGCGGTGCGGGAGTAGTAGAGACCCAGTACTTC. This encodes CASGAGVVETQYF.

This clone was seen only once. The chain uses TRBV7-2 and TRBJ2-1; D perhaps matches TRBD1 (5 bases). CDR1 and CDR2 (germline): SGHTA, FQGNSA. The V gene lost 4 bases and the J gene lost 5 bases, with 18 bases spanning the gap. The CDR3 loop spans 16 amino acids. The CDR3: CASSYVGAGPNNEQFF. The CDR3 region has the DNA TGTGCCAGCAGCTACGTAGGGGCCGGACCAAACAATGAGCAGTTCTTC.

The CDR3: CASSSLYNEQFF. In DNA, the CDR3 is TGTGCCAGCAGTTCCCTGTACAATGAGCAGTTCTTC. The chain recombines TRBV28 with TRBJ2-1; D call uncertain. Germline V gene sequence: CDR1 MDHEN, CDR2 SYDVKM. Deletions cut 4 bases from V and 4 bases from J, with 5 bases between. CDR3 length: 12 amino acids.

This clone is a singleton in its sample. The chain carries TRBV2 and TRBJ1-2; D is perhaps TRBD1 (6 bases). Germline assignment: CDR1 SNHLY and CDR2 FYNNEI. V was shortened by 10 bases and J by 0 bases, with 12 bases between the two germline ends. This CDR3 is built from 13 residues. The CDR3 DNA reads TGTGCCACCCTGGACAGCCCTAACTATGGCTACACCTTC. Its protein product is CATLDSPNYGYTF.

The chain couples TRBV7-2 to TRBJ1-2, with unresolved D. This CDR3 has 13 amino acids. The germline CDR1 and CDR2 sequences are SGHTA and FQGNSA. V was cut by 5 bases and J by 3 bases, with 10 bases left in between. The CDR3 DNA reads TGTGCCAGCAGCCCCACCCTGGACTATGGCTACACCTTC. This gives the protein CASSPTLDYGYTF.

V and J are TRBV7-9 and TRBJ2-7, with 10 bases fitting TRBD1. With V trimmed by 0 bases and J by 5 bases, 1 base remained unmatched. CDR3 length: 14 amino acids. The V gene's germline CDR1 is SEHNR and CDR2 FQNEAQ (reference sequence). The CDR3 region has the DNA TGTGCCAGCAGCTTAGCCGGGACAGGGGACGAGCAGTACTTC. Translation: CASSLAGTGDEQYF.

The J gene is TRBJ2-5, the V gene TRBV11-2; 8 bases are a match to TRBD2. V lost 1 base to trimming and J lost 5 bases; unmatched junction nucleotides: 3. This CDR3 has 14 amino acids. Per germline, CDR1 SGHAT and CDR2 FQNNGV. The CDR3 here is CASSLAGGRETQYF. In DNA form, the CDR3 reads TGTGCCAGCAGCTTAGCGGGGGGGCGGGAGACCCAGTACTTC.

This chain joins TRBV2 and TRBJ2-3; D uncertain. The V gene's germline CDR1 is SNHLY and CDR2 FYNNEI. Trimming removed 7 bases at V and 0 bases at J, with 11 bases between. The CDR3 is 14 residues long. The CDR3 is CASTDWISTDTQYF. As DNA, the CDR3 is TGTGCCAGCACTGACTGGATCAGCACAGATACGCAGTATTTT.

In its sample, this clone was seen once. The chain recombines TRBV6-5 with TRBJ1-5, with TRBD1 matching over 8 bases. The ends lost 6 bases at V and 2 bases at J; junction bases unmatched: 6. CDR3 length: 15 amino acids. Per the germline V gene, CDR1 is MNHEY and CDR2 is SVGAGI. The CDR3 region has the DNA TGTGCCAGCAGGGGAGGACAGGGCGGCAATCAGCCCCAGCATTTT. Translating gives CASRGGQGGNQPQHF.

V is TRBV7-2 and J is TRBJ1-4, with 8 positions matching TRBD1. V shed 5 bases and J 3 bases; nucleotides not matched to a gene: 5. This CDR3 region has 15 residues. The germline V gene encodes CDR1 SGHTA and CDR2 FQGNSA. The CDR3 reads CASSPRQGSNEKLFF. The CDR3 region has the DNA TGTGCCAGCAGCCCTCGACAGGGGTCTAATGAAAAACTGTTTTTT.

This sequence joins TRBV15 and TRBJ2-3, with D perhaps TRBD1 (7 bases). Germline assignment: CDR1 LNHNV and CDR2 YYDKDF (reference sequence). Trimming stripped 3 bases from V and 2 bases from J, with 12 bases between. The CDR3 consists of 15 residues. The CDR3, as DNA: TGTGCCACCAGCAGGGGGGGACAGTCCACAGATACGCAGTATTTT. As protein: CATSRGGQSTDTQYF.

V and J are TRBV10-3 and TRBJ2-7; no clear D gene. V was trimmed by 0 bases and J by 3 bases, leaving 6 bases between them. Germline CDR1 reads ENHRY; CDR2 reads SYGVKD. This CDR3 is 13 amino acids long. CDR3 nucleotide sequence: TGTGCCATCAGTGAGTCGGCAGTCTACGAGCAGTACTTC. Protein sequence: CAISESAVYEQYF.

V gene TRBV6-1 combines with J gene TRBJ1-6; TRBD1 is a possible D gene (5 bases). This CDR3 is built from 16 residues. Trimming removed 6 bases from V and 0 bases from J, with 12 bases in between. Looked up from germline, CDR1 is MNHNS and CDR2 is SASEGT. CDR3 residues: CASRETGSSYNSPLHF. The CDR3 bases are TGTGCCAGCAGAGAAACAGGCAGCTCCTATAATTCACCCCTCCACTTT.

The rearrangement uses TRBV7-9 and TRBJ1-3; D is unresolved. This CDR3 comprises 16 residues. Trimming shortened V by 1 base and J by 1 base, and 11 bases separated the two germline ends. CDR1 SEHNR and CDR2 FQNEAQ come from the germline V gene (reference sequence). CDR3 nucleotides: TGTGCCAGCAGCTTAGGGGAGCGGACGTCTGGAAACACCATATATTTT. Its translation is CASSLGERTSGNTIYF.